This TCR beta chain was recorded in a study of blood T cell repertoires in COVID-19. For the study at large: The samples span acute and convalescent COVID-19 from the United States, Italy and Spain. The analysed material was cDNA or gDNA that came from T cells, B-cell-depleted T cells, or PBMCs.

There are 21 residues in the CDR3. The germline gives CDR1 SGHRS, CDR2 YFSETQ. J lost 6 bases, V lost 0 bases, and 21 bases had no gene match. As processed by the authors: Cell counts per sample came from amplifying reference gene primers. Only in-frame clones appear in the TCRdb table, and some are missing; sequencing was by immunoSEQ multiplex PCR. D and trimming come from the DNA, and the V and J calls and clone size come from that table. Here the sample spans hundreds of thousands of clones, roughly 85% being singletons. This clone was recorded once. This TCR came from a human donor in a cohort sampled during active COVID-19. The sequenced sample consisted of peripheral blood. This chain connects TRBV5-1 to TRBJ2-1; 10 nucleotides line up with TRBD1. CDR3 sequence (DNA): TGCGCCAGCAGCTTGGGCGACCGGGACAGGGGATTGGGCCCAAACATCAATGAGCAGTTCTTC. Protein: CASSLGDRDRGLGPNINEQFF. The variable domain in full, with the rest retrieved from reference TRBV5-1 and TRBJ2-1, is KAGVTQTPRYLIKTRGQQVTLSCSPISGHRSVSWYQQTPGQGLQFLFEYFSETQRNKGNFPGRFSGRQFSNSRSEMNVSTLELGDSALYLCASSLGDRDRGLGPNINEQFFGPGTRLTVL.